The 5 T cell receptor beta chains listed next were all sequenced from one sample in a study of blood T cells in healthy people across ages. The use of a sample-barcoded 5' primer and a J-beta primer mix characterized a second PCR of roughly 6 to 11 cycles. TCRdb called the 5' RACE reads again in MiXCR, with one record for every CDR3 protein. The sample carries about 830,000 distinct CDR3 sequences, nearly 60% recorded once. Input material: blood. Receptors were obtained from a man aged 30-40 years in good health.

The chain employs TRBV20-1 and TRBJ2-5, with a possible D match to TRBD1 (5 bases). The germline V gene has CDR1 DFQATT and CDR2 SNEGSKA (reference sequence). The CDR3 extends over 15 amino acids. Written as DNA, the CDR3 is TGCGTCTTCCCGGACCTGGCAGGGTGGGGAGAGACCCAGTACTTC. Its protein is CVFPDLAGWGETQYF.

CDR3 sequence reads: CSARVAVLRNTEAFF. In nucleotides, the CDR3 is TGCAGTGCTAGAGTGGCGGTATTAAGGAACACTGAAGCTTTCTTT. The J gene is TRBJ1-1, the V gene TRBV20-1; D ambiguous. The CDR3 consists of 15 residues. Deletions cut 1 base from V and 1 base from J, with 13 bases between. The germline V gene has CDR1 DFQATT and CDR2 SNEGSKA (reference sequence).

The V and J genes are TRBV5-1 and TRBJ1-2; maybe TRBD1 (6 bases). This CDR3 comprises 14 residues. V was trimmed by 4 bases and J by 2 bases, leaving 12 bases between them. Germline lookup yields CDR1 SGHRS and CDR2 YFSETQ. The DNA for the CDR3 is TGCGCCAGCAGCCATACGGGACAAAACTATGGCTACACCTTC. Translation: CASSHTGQNYGYTF. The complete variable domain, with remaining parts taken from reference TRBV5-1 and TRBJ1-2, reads KAGVTQTPRYLIKTRGQQVTLSCSPISGHRSVSWYQQTPGQGLQFLFEYFSETQRNKGNFPGRFSGRQFSNSRSEMNVSTLELGDSALYLCASSHTGQNYGYTFGSGTRLTVV.

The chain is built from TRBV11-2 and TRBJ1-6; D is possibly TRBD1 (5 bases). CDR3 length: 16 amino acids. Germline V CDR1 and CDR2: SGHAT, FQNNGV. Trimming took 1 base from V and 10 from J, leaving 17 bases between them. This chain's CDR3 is CASSLAPPGRASPLHF. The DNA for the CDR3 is TGTGCCAGCAGCTTAGCCCCCCCGGGACGAGCGTCACCCCTCCACTTT.

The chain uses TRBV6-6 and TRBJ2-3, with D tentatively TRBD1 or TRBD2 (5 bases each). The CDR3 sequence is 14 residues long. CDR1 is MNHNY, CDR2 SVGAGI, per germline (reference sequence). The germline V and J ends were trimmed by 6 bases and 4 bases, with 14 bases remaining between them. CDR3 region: CASRVQRGADTQYF. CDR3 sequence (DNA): TGTGCCAGCAGGGTCCAACGGGGCGCAGATACGCAGTATTTT.